Shown below are 19 T cell receptor beta chains from a single sample sequenced in a study of blood T cell repertoires in COVID-19. The data were produced by immunoSEQ multiplex PCR, yet TCRdb's version contains in-frame clones alone and is incomplete. The sample has 290,000 or so clones, around 91% seen once. The sequencing input was PBMCs or T cells enriched from blood (not recorded which). These receptors all come from a woman aged 18-35 years with acute COVID-19.

The chain uses TRBV7-2 and TRBJ1-1; 9 nucleotides line up with TRBD1. This CDR3 is 16 amino acids long. The V segment lost 4 bases and the J segment 1 base; nucleotides outside the gene matches: 7. Germline values: CDR1 SGHTA, CDR2 FQGNSA. The CDR3 is CASSSYLGQGNTEAFF. The CDR3 DNA reads as TGTGCCAGCAGCTCATACTTGGGACAGGGGAACACTGAAGCTTTCTTT.

This clone was recorded once. This chain uses TRBV28 with TRBJ1-6, with TRBD1 matching over 7 bases. Germline CDR1 is MDHEN and CDR2 is SYDVKM. With V trimmed by 4 bases and J by 10 bases, 19 bases remained unmatched. The CDR3 contains 18 residues. The CDR3 is CASSSYYPNRGRGSPLHF. The CDR3 DNA is TGTGCCAGCAGTTCATATTACCCAAACAGGGGAAGAGGCTCACCCCTCCACTTT.

This clone was recorded a few times. CDR3 in amino acids: CASSAQGHTEAFF. The CDR3 region has the DNA TGTGCCAGCAGCGCCCAGGGTCACACTGAAGCTTTCTTT. The chain uses TRBV9 and TRBJ1-1; TRBD1 is a possible D gene (5 bases). This CDR3 is built from 13 residues. Germline CDR1 SGDLS, CDR2 YYNGEE. Trimming cost V 3 bases and J 3 bases, with 9 bases left between them. The variable domain in full, with the rest retrieved from reference TRBV9 and TRBJ1-1, is DSGVTQTPKHLITATGQRVTLRCSPRSGDLSVYWYQQSLDQGLQFLIQYYNGEERAKGNILERFSAQQFPDLHSELNLSSLELGDSALYFCASSAQGHTEAFFGQGTRLTVV.

This clone showed up just once. The chain has TRBV4-1 and TRBJ2-7; 9 bases fit TRBD2. J lost 5 bases, V lost 3 bases, and 11 bases had no gene match. CDR1 and CDR2 (germline): MGHRA, YSYEKL. This CDR3 contains 16 residues. In nucleotides, the CDR3 is TGCGCCAGCAGCCACCTAGGGGCTAGCGGGACCCACGAGCAGTACTTC. As protein: CASSHLGASGTHEQYF.

The CDR3 nucleotides read TGTGCCAGCAGCGTAGTGGGACAGGGAAATGGCTACACCTTC. Its protein product is CASSVVGQGNGYTF. The J gene is TRBJ1-2, the V gene TRBV9; TRBD1 agrees at 9 bases. Looked up from germline, CDR1 is SGDLS and CDR2 is YYNGEE. This CDR3 spans 14 amino acids. V dropped 0 bases and J dropped 6; count of bases not matched to a gene: 3.

The chain couples TRBV27 to TRBJ1-5; 11 nucleotides agree with TRBD1. The V and J ends lost 4 bases and 4 bases, in that order; junction bases with no gene match: 3. CDR3 length: 15 residues. The germline V gene encodes CDR1 MNHEY and CDR2 SMNVEV (reference sequence). The CDR3 region is CASSWGQGVNQPQHF. The CDR3 coding sequence is TGTGCCAGCAGTTGGGGACAGGGGGTAAATCAGCCCCAGCATTTT.

The gene calls are TRBV7-9 and TRBJ2-1; D may be TRBD1 (7 bases). Trimming took off 1 base at V and 4 bases at J, with 11 bases between the two ends. CDR1 SEHNR and CDR2 FQNEAQ come from the germline V gene (reference sequence). The CDR3 consists of 15 residues. The CDR3 region is CASSLGQGGYNEQFF. For the CDR3, the DNA is TGTGCCAGCAGCTTAGGACAGGGAGGATACAATGAGCAGTTCTTC. Drawing the rest from reference TRBV7-9 and TRBJ2-1, the complete variable domain is DTGVSQNPRHKITKRGQNVTFRCDPISEHNRLYWYRQTLGQGPEFLTYFQNEAQLEKSRLLSDRFSAERPKGSFSTLEIQRTEQGDSAMYLCASSLGQGGYNEQFFGPGTRLTVL.

This chain connects TRBV7-2 to TRBJ1-3; D possibly corresponds to TRBD1 (5 bases). Trimming left V 5 bases short and J 0 bases short, with 14 bases between. The CDR3 has 16 amino acids. Germline CDR1 is SGHTA and CDR2 is FQGNSA. The CDR3: CASSARPDSSGNTIYF. The CDR3 DNA reads as TGTGCCAGCAGCGCACGCCCTGACAGCTCTGGAAACACCATATATTTT.

This sequence joins TRBV6-5 and TRBJ2-1; TRBD2 agrees at 11 bases. CDR3 length: 15 amino acids. J lost 0 bases, V lost 8 bases, and 3 bases had no gene match. CDR1 and CDR2 (germline): MNHEY, SVGAGI. Here the CDR3 DNA reads TGTGCCAGCCAGACTAGCGGGAACTCCTACAATGAGCAGTTCTTC. It translates to CASQTSGNSYNEQFF.

The rearrangement links TRBV5-1 to TRBJ1-4; D might be TRBD1 (5 bases). Germline V CDR1 and CDR2: SGHRS, YFSETQ. CDR3 length: 14 residues. V was shortened by 4 bases and J by 7 bases, with 14 bases between the two germline ends. The CDR3 spells CASSQGSDGEKLFF. The CDR3 DNA reads as TGCGCCAGCAGCCAGGGATCAGATGGTGAAAAACTGTTTTTT.

The rearrangement links TRBV4-1 to TRBJ1-4; 7 bases are shared with TRBD1. This CDR3 comprises 14 residues. Per germline, CDR1 MGHRA and CDR2 YSYEKL. The ends lost 3 bases at V and 3 bases at J; junction bases unmatched: 1. The CDR3 is CASSQDRSNEKLFF. CDR3 DNA: TGCGCCAGCAGCCAGGACAGGTCTAATGAAAAACTGTTTTTT.

The rearrangement links TRBV28 to TRBJ1-2; TRBD1 aligns across 10 bases. CDR1 and CDR2 (germline): MDHEN, SYDVKM. The CDR3 totals 15 residues. V dropped 4 bases and J dropped 4; count of bases not matched to a gene: 6. CDR3 residues: CASSSTGGESYGYTF. Here the CDR3 DNA reads TGTGCCAGCAGTTCGACAGGGGGCGAGAGCTATGGCTACACCTTC.

The chain links TRBV27 to TRBJ2-1; D may be TRBD2 (5 bases). Germline V gene lookup returns CDR1 MNHEY and CDR2 SMNVEV (reference sequence). Trimming cost V 10 bases and J 5 bases, with 15 bases left between them. This CDR3 has 13 amino acids. CDR3 in DNA: TGTGCCACCAACCGGCGAGGGAACAATGAGCAGTTCTTC. Protein: CATNRRGNNEQFF.

The chain recombines TRBV6-1 with TRBJ2-1; 12 bases are a match to TRBD2. This CDR3 is built from 15 residues. Germline-derived CDR1 and CDR2 are MNHNS and SASEGT. V lost 2 bases and J lost 7; bases outside the gene matches: 3. The CDR3 loop is CASSESLAGGNEQFF. CDR3 in DNA: TGTGCCAGCAGTGAATCGCTAGCGGGAGGGAATGAGCAGTTCTTC.

V gene TRBV19 combines with J gene TRBJ1-5; D gene ambiguous. The CDR3 length is 12 residues. In germline, CDR1 is LNHDA, CDR2 SQIVND (reference sequence). The V and J ends lost 3 bases and 6 bases respectively, with 6 bases between them. The CDR3 DNA reads TGTGCCAGTAGTATCCGGGGTCAGCCCCAGCATTTT. Amino acids: CASSIRGQPQHF. The whole variable domain, filled in from reference TRBV19 and TRBJ1-5, reads DGGITQSPKYLFRKEGQNVTLSCEQNLNHDAMYWYRQDPGQGLRLIYYSQIVNDFQKGDIAEGYSVSREKKESFPLTVTSAQKNPTAFYLCASSIRGQPQHFGDGTRLSIL.

The genes are TRBV28 and TRBJ1-5; D is perhaps TRBD1 (6 bases). CDR3 length equals 15 residues. Trimming left V 3 bases short and J 8 bases short, with 17 bases between. Per germline, CDR1 MDHEN and CDR2 SYDVKM. For the CDR3, the DNA is TGTGCCAGCAGTTTCGGGACACGGTATGGAGAGCCCCAGCATTTT. Its translation: CASSFGTRYGEPQHF.

This clone was detected only once. The rearrangement joins TRBV5-1 to TRBJ2-7; D possibly corresponds to TRBD2 (5 bases). The ends were cut back, 1 base at V and 0 bases at J, with 11 bases in the middle. The germline gives CDR1 SGHRS, CDR2 YFSETQ. The CDR3 loop spans 15 amino acids. CDR3 DNA: TGCGCCAGCAGCTTGAGAGCGGCTAGCTCCTACGAGCAGTACTTC. As protein: CASSLRAASSYEQYF.

This rearrangement joins TRBV4-1 to TRBJ2-7, with a tentative D call TRBD2 (5 bases). V gave up 3 bases and J gave up 1 base, with 10 bases separating them. Germline loops: CDR1 MGHRA, CDR2 YSYEKL. This CDR3 is 14 amino acids long. CDR3 sequence (DNA): TGCGCCAGCAGCCAGGGAGACGGTTCCTACGAGCAGTACTTC. It codes for CASSQGDGSYEQYF.

This clone is a singleton in its sample. The chain links TRBV21-1 to TRBJ1-1. TRBV21-1 is deemed a pseudogene. The CDR3 covers 14 residues. CDR3 coding DNA: TGTGCCTCTCATGGCGGGTACTCAAGCACTGAAGCTTTCTTT. It is translated as CASHGGYSSTEAFF.